Below are 14 T cell receptor beta chains sequenced from a single sample in a study of blood T cells in healthy people across ages (dated by TCRdb to about 2015). Libraries were built with 5' RACE. TCRdb names Illumina HiSeq 2500 as the instrument used. A second roughly 6 to 12 cycle PCR used a sample-barcoded 5' primer and a J-beta primer mix. Clones were called with MiXCR by TCRdb after fastp trimmed the public reads at Q25, and only in-frame beta chains were retained. Every entry covers one CDR3 protein and lists the most common genes and DNA from its rows. The sample table holds about 650,000 distinct CDR3 sequences, of which over 40% were seen once. The ten largest make up about 13% of the sample. The sequenced sample consisted of blood. The receptors here all came from a woman aged 80 or over in good health.

This clonotype was counted once. V usage is TRBV7-2 and J usage is TRBJ2-7; weak D call: TRBD2 (5 bases). CDR1 and CDR2 (germline): SGHTA, FQGNSA. The CDR3 is 15 amino acids. Between the trimmed V and J ends, which lost 2 bases and 3 bases, there was a span of 14 bases. As DNA, the CDR3 is TGTGCCAGCAGCTTATCAGCCCGGGAAGGCTACGAGCAGTACTTC. The encoded protein is CASSLSAREGYEQYF.

This chain uses TRBV27 with TRBJ2-1; 7 nucleotides agree with TRBD2. Germline V gene data show CDR1 as MNHEY and CDR2 as SMNVEV (reference sequence). This CDR3 has 16 amino acids. J gave up 2 bases and V 4 bases, and 8 bases lay outside the gene matches. This chain's CDR3 is CASSSRLAGPYNEQFF. The CDR3 bases are TGTGCCAGCAGTTCCCGACTAGCCGGGCCCTACAATGAGCAGTTCTTC.

The rearrangement links TRBV7-2 to TRBJ2-3; D is undetermined. Germline loops: CDR1 SGHTA, CDR2 FQGNSA. CDR3 length equals 14 residues. V lost 1 base to trimming and J lost 3 bases, with 8 bases between them. The CDR3 bases are TGTGCCAGCAGCTTAGGAGTCACTACAGATACGCAGTATTTT. Its protein product is CASSLGVTTDTQYF. Supplemented by reference TRBV7-2 and TRBJ2-3, the full variable domain reads GAGVSQSPSNKVTEKGKDVELRCDPISGHTALYWYRQSLGQGLEFLIYFQGNSAPDKSGLPSDRFSAERTGGSVSTLTIQRTQQEDSAVYLCASSLGVTTDTQYFGPGTRLTVL.

About this clonotype: An end of the junction differs from the germline gene, which may be a read error. The CDR3 nucleotides are TGCGCCAGCAGTGTGTCAAGCGGGACGGGACGGGGTCACACAGATATGCAGTATTTT. Translating it yields CASSVSSGTGRGHTDMQYF. V is TRBV10-1 and J is TRBJ2-3; 7 nucleotides align to TRBD2. Germline V gene lookup returns CDR1 WNHNN and CDR2 SYGVQD (reference sequence). This CDR3 spans 19 amino acids.

This clonotype was detected ten times or more. The chain recombines TRBV5-1 with TRBJ1-5; no clear D gene. The V gene lost 4 bases and the J gene lost 4 bases, with 9 bases spanning the gap. CDR3 length equals 13 residues. Looked up from germline, CDR1 is SGHRS and CDR2 is YFSETQ. CDR3: CASSVGKNQPQHF. The CDR3 coding sequence is TGCGCCAGCAGCGTAGGGAAAAATCAGCCCCAGCATTTT.

The table lists this clonotype with many counts. The V gene is TRBV3-1, the J gene TRBJ2-7; D call uncertain. From germline, CDR1 is LGHDT and CDR2 YNNKEL (reference sequence). V was shortened by 0 bases and J by 3 bases, with 9 bases between the two germline ends. The CDR3 extends over 14 amino acids. This chain's CDR3 is CASSQDLVLYEQYF. For the CDR3, the DNA is TGTGCCAGCAGCCAAGATCTGGTTCTCTACGAGCAGTACTTC.

V and J are TRBV29-1 and TRBJ2-1; 11 bases fit TRBD1. Germline V gene sequence: CDR1 SQVTM, CDR2 ANQGSEA. V gave up 3 bases and J gave up 8 bases; unmatched junction bases: 6. The CDR3 totals 14 residues. CDR3 nucleotide sequence: TGCAGCGTTGAGAGCGGGACAGGGGGTTATGAGCAGTTCTTC. It translates to CSVESGTGGYEQFF.

This clonotype was recorded once. A clone one base away is much larger, so this may be a read error. The V gene is TRBV2, the J gene TRBJ2-5; TRBD2 is a possible D gene (5 bases). The germline V and J ends were trimmed by 4 bases and 11 bases, with 26 bases remaining between them. This CDR3 is built from 16 residues. Germline CDR1 and CDR2: SNHLY and FYNNEI. The CDR3 DNA reads TGTGCCAGCAGTGCACGTGGACTGGCCCCCACTACCGGGCAGTACTTC. Encoded protein: CASSARGLAPTTGQYF.

This clonotype was picked up a small number of times. V and J are TRBV4-2 and TRBJ1-1; D remains ambiguous. The CDR3 is 16 residues long. Trimming stripped 0 bases from V and 1 base from J, with 12 bases between. CDR1 is LGHNA, CDR2 YNFKEQ, per germline. CDR3 region: CASSQDDRRQNTEAFF. CDR3 bases: TGTGCCAGCAGCCAAGATGACCGGAGGCAGAACACTGAAGCTTTCTTT.

The chain joins TRBV10-3 to TRBJ2-5, with D perhaps TRBD2 (5 bases). V shed 10 bases and J shed 11 bases, with 26 bases lying between them. The V gene's germline CDR1 is ENHRY and CDR2 SYGVKD. The CDR3 is made up of 14 amino acids. The CDR3: CATKRRSGYNEQYF. Here the CDR3 DNA reads TGTGCCACCAAGAGGAGGTCAGGCTACAATGAGCAGTACTTC.

This clonotype was seen many times. The rearrangement uses TRBV28 and TRBJ1-2, with 7 bases identical to TRBD1. Germline lookup yields CDR1 MDHEN and CDR2 SYDVKM. The V segment lost 3 bases and the J segment 7 bases; nucleotides outside the gene matches: 5. This CDR3 is 13 amino acids long. The CDR3 DNA follows: TGTGCCAGCAGTTTGAAGGGGGCATCTGGCTACACCTTC. This translates into CASSLKGASGYTF.

This clonotype was found many times. V gene TRBV7-3 combines with J gene TRBJ2-1, with 11 positions matching TRBD2. The CDR3 totals 15 residues. J gave up 6 bases and V 5 bases, and 6 bases lay outside the gene matches. CDR1 SGHTA and CDR2 FQGTGA come from the germline V gene. The CDR3 loop reads CASSTSGLAGNEQFF. For the CDR3, the DNA is TGTGCCAGCAGCACCTCAGGACTAGCGGGCAATGAGCAGTTCTTC.

The rearrangement uses TRBV19 and TRBJ2-2; possible D gene TRBD1, 6 bases. The CDR3 covers 15 residues. Per the germline V gene, CDR1 is LNHDA and CDR2 is SQIVND (reference sequence). Trimming removed 3 bases at V and 5 bases at J, with 13 bases between. CDR3 region: CASSIQDRKTGELFF. DNA for the CDR3: TGTGCCAGTAGTATCCAAGACAGGAAGACCGGGGAGCTGTTTTTT. Looking up the rest from reference TRBV19 and TRBJ2-2 gives the full variable domain: DGGITQSPKYLFRKEGQNVTLSCEQNLNHDAMYWYRQDPGQGLRLIYYSQIVNDFQKGDIAEGYSVSREKKESFPLTVTSAQKNPTAFYLCASSIQDRKTGELFFGEGSRLTVL.

This clonotype showed up just a few times. This chain uses TRBV6-1 with TRBJ1-5; perhaps TRBD1 as D (5 bases). Trimming took off 4 bases at V and 5 bases at J, with 21 bases between the two ends. The CDR3 consists of 17 residues. Germline values: CDR1 MNHNS, CDR2 SASEGT. The CDR3 here is CASSAGETVRAYQPQHF. In nucleotides, the CDR3 is TGTGCCAGCAGTGCGGGGGAGACGGTCAGAGCTTATCAGCCCCAGCATTTT.